This T cell receptor (beta chain) is from a study of T cell repertoires in cytomegalovirus infection. TCRdb used MiXCR to reprocess the reads, holding one entry per CDR3 protein. The table has 900,000 to 950,000 distinct CDR3 sequences, 30% to 40% seen once; the top ten hold roughly an eighth. As regards this clonotype: Its target is unknown.

Germline V gene data show CDR1 as SGHKS and CDR2 as YYEKEE (reference sequence). This CDR3 has 13 amino acids. V lost 0 bases and J 5 bases, leaving 6 bases between the germline ends. The chain carries TRBV5-5 and TRBJ2-1; D gene uncertain. The source of this sequence is a human donor in good health (CMV status not recorded). Some clones in this sample may be carry-over from other donors' samples. Sequenced material: cultured CD8+ T cells from PBMCs, taken from culture after CMV antigen stimulation. The CDR3 DNA reads TGTGCCAGCAGCTTGGAGGCAAACAATGAGCAGTTCTTC. Its translation: CASSLEANNEQFF.